These T cell receptor beta chains were read from a single sample in a study of identical twins. TCRdb independently ran MiXCR on the 5' RACE reads; one entry per CDR3 protein. The repertoire consists of around 490,000 distinct CDR3 sequences, with about 22% occurring once and the leading ten covering 0.48%. This same sample was also taken into another study, of yellow fever vaccine responses in identical twins.

The sequenced sample consisted of CD4+ T cells sorted from blood. These receptors were taken from a woman aged 18-30 years in good health. Both conserved end residues are part of each CDR3. The D gene is left open where the match is weak. Clone size is not always given. Where it is, it says once, few, many or a class for expanded clones.

>TRBV6-2/TRBV6-3|TRBJ2-1|-|-
TGTGCCAGCAGACGAGCAGACAATGAGCAGTTCTTC
CASRRADNEQFF
>TRBV10-3|TRBJ2-1|-|TRBD2
TGTGCCATCAGTGAGTCGTGGGGCGGGGGGAACAATGAGCAGTTCTTC
CAISESWGGGNNEQFF
>TRBV10-3|TRBJ2-5|-|-
TGTGCCATCAGGGGACGAGAAGAGACCCAGTACTTC
CAIRGREETQYF
>TRBV10-3|TRBJ2-2|-|TRBD2
TGTGCCATCAGCAAAGGGGGGACTAGTCTTCACACCGGGGAGCTGTTTTTT
CAISKGGTSLHTGELFF
>TRBV7-8|TRBJ2-7|-|-
TGTGCCAGCAGCTCGGGACACCAGATTTACGAGCAGTACTTC
CASSSGHQIYEQYF
>TRBV5-1|TRBJ2-2|few|-
TGCGCCAGCAGCTTAGCTAGCTACAACACCGGGGAGCTGTTTTTT
CASSLASYNTGELFF
>TRBV7-9|TRBJ1-2|few|-
TGTGCCAGCAGCCCAATAGCCCAGGGGTACGGCGGCTACACCTTC
CASSPIAQGYGGYTF
>TRBV12-3/TRBV12-4|TRBJ2-7|few|TRBD2
TGTGCCAGCAGTTTTTACCCAGCGGGATCCTACGAGCAGTACTTC
CASSFYPAGSYEQYF
>TRBV5-1|TRBJ2-5|-|-
TGCGCCAGCAGCTTGGTGGGCCAGACCCAGTACTTC
CASSLVGQTQYF
>TRBV20-1|TRBJ2-1|-|TRBD1
TGCAGTGCACCGGGACAGGGCCTTCTTTCCTACAATGAGCAGTTCTTC
CSAPGQGLLSYNEQFF
>TRBV5-6|TRBJ2-1|few|-
TGTGCCACCGGGCGAGGGGGCAATGAGCAGTTCTTC
CATGRGGNEQFF
>TRBV5-6|TRBJ2-1|-|-
TGTGCCAGCAGCTTGGAAGGGAGGCCCGGGACAGCCTACAATGAGCAGTTCTTC
CASSLEGRPGTAYNEQFF
>TRBV5-1|TRBJ2-3|few|-
TGCGCCAGCAGCCACGAGACGCTACATACGCAGTATTTT
CASSHETLHTQYF
>TRBV12-3/TRBV12-4|TRBJ2-3|few|TRBD2
TGTGCCAGCAGTTTTGGCGGGAGGGCCTCAGATACGCAGTATTTT
CASSFGGRASDTQYF
>TRBV4-1|TRBJ2-7|-|-
TGCGCCAGCAGCCCTACCTATCAATTGACAGGCCTCAAGCACGAGCAGTACTTC
CASSPTYQLTGLKHEQYF
>TRBV28|TRBJ2-1|-|TRBD2
TGTGCCAGCAGTCCTCGTGTAGCGGGAGGGCTTGGTGAGCAGTTCTTC
CASSPRVAGGLGEQFF
>TRBV12-3/TRBV12-4|TRBJ2-4|-|-
TGTGCCAGCAGTGGATATGCGGGGTGGGGTTTAGCCAAAAACATTCAGTACTTC
CASSGYAGWGLAKNIQYF
>TRBV11-2|TRBJ2-1|-|TRBD2
TGTGCCAGCAGCCAGGCAGGTCTAGCGGGGCTCTACAATGAGCAGTTCTTC
CASSQAGLAGLYNEQFF
>TRBV5-1|TRBJ2-5|few|TRBD2
TGCGCCAGCAGCTCGGTAGCGGGCCGGGAGACCCAGTACTTC
CASSSVAGRETQYF
>TRBV10-3|TRBJ2-2|-|TRBD2
TGTGCCATCAGTCGACTAGCGGGGGAAGGGGAGCTGTTTTTT
CAISRLAGEGELFF
>TRBV24-1|TRBJ2-2|-|TRBD1
TGTGCCACCTCTGACAGGGGGGACACCGGGGAGCTGTTTTTT
CATSDRGDTGELFF
>TRBV3-1|TRBJ2-1|-|-
TGTGCCAGCAGCCAAGCCGGACTAGGGGGGGGATACAATGAGCAGTTCTTC
CASSQAGLGGGYNEQFF
>TRBV6-5|TRBJ1-6|-|-
TGTGCCAGCAGATATACAGCGACAGCAAGAGATTCACCCCTCCACTTT
CASRYTATARDSPLHF
>TRBV10-3|TRBJ2-5|-|-
TGTGCCATCAGTGAGGCAACCAGGGGAGAGACCCAGTACTTC
CAISEATRGETQYF
>TRBV7-4|TRBJ2-1|-|-
TGTACCAGCAGCCCATTCATATCTGTCGCGGGCTCCTACAATGAGCAGTTCTTC
CTSSPFISVAGSYNEQFF